Below, 28 T cell receptor beta chains from the same sample are listed, as sequenced in a study of T cell changes during pregnancy in multiple sclerosis. Clones were sequenced by immunoSEQ multiplex PCR, and TCRdb holds only the in-frame ones, with some missing. Among 79,000 or so clones listed, 80% to 95% were seen once. This specimen consisted of peripheral blood, obtained in the first trimester of pregnancy. All receptors derive from a female donor in good health, enrolled as a control in a pregnancy study.

The chain is built from TRBV6-4 and TRBJ1-6; TRBD1 matches 8 bases. CDR1 is MRHNA and CDR2 is SNTAGT in the germline V gene. The CDR3 is 12 residues long. Trimming cost V 9 bases and J 8 bases; bases outside gene matches: 3. CDR3 sequence: CARDRVHSPLHF. The CDR3, as DNA: TGTGCCAGGGACAGGGTTCATTCACCCCTCCACTTT.

The chain is built from TRBV7-2 and TRBJ1-6; D possibly corresponds to TRBD1 (5 bases). V was cut by 5 bases and J by 2 bases, with 13 bases left in between. The germline CDR1 and CDR2 sequences are SGHTA and FQGNSA. The CDR3 contains 16 residues. The CDR3 spells CASSPQIGAYNSPLHF. The CDR3 DNA reads TGTGCCAGCAGCCCCCAGATAGGGGCCTATAATTCACCCCTCCACTTT.

The chain couples TRBV4-2 to TRBJ2-1, with 13 bases identical to TRBD2. Germline V CDR1 and CDR2: LGHNA, YNFKEQ. V lost 0 bases, J lost 6 bases, and 2 bases stayed unmatched. This CDR3 spans 16 amino acids. CDR3 in DNA: TGTGCCAGCAGCCAAGAGGGACTAGCGGGGCTCAATGAGCAGTTCTTC. Encoded protein: CASSQEGLAGLNEQFF.

The chain employs TRBV30 and TRBJ1-2; TRBD1 matches at 9 bases. V shed 3 bases and J 6 bases; nucleotides not matched to a gene: 5. From germline, CDR1 is GTSNPN and CDR2 SVGIG (reference sequence). The CDR3 is 13 residues long. The CDR3: CAWRGDREHGYTF. DNA for the CDR3: TGTGCCTGGAGGGGGGACAGGGAACATGGCTACACCTTC.

The rearrangement joins TRBV5-1 to TRBJ1-1; D is perhaps TRBD1 (5 bases). Germline V CDR1 and CDR2: SGHRS, YFSETQ. The CDR3 has 15 amino acids. Trimming stripped 2 bases from V and 1 base from J, with 12 bases between. CDR3 sequence: CASSFGGGWNTEAFF. In nucleotides, the CDR3 is TGCGCCAGCAGCTTCGGGGGAGGCTGGAACACTGAAGCTTTCTTT.

The chain carries TRBV7-2 and TRBJ2-3; 10 bases agree with TRBD1. V lost 1 base and J lost 3; bases outside the gene matches: 10. CDR1 is SGHTA and CDR2 is FQGNSA in the germline V gene. The CDR3 is made up of 18 amino acids. CDR3 protein: CASSLGYGGGQGTDTQYF. The DNA for the CDR3 is TGTGCCAGCAGCTTAGGCTATGGGGGGGGACAGGGGACAGATACGCAGTATTTT.

The V and J genes are TRBV7-3 and TRBJ1-1; D is unclear. Germline V gene sequence: CDR1 SGHTA, CDR2 FQGTGA. Trimming removed 1 base at V and 3 bases at J, with 9 bases between. The CDR3 length is 14 residues. The CDR3 DNA reads as TGTGCCAGCAGCTTAAACGGAGGAGACACTGAAGCTTTCTTT. Amino acid sequence: CASSLNGGDTEAFF.

This sequence joins TRBV19 and TRBJ1-1; D is undetermined. The CDR3 length is 15 residues. CDR1 and CDR2 (germline): LNHDA, SQIVND (reference sequence). V lost 0 bases, J lost 1 base, and 9 bases lay in between. In DNA, the CDR3 is TGTGCCAGTAGTATAGATCTAGAGGCGAACACTGAAGCTTTCTTT. Translating gives CASSIDLEANTEAFF.

The V and J genes are TRBV5-1 and TRBJ2-7; D perhaps matches TRBD2 (6 bases). Looked up from germline, CDR1 is SGHRS and CDR2 is YFSETQ. This CDR3 has 17 residues. Trimming stripped 4 bases from V and 0 bases from J, with 20 bases between. CDR3 in amino acids: CASSPTGTLESSYEQYF. DNA of the CDR3: TGCGCCAGCAGCCCGACCGGGACTCTTGAGAGCTCCTACGAGCAGTACTTC.

The V and J genes are TRBV27 and TRBJ2-1, with 13 bases that match TRBD2. Germline values: CDR1 MNHEY, CDR2 SMNVEV (reference sequence). Trimming removed 5 bases from V and 8 bases from J; junction bases left unmatched: 9. The CDR3 contains 16 residues. In nucleotides, the CDR3 is TGTGCCAGCAGTCCAACTAGCGGGGGGGCCTCGGATGAGCAGTTCTTC. It encodes CASSPTSGGASDEQFF.

The J gene is TRBJ1-2, the V gene TRBV14, with D uncertain. Between the trimmed V and J ends, which lost 4 bases and 6 bases, there was a span of 15 bases. Germline V CDR1 and CDR2: SGHDN, FVKESK. There are 14 residues in the CDR3. The CDR3 nucleotides are TGTGCCAGCAGCCTAACCTCAGGAAGAGATGGCTACACCTTC. It is translated as CASSLTSGRDGYTF. Supplemented by reference TRBV14 and TRBJ1-2, the full variable domain reads EAGVTQFPSHSVIEKGQTVTLRCDPISGHDNLYWYRRVMGKEIKFLLHFVKESKQDESGMPNNRFLAERTGGTYSTLKVQPAELEDSGVYFCASSLTSGRDGYTFGSGTRLTVV.

The V and J genes are TRBV5-6 and TRBJ1-6; D might be TRBD1 (5 bases). The germline V gene has CDR1 SGHDT and CDR2 YYEEEE. The V and J ends lost 5 bases and 5 bases respectively, with 20 bases between them. CDR3 length: 17 amino acids. The CDR3 is CASRRAHGPDNNSPLHF. DNA of the CDR3: TGTGCCAGCAGACGGGCTCACGGACCGGACAATAATTCACCCCTCCACTTT.

The chain combines TRBV7-9 with TRBJ1-5, with TRBD1 identical over 9 bases. The CDR3 is made up of 16 amino acids. The V gene's germline CDR1 is SEHNR and CDR2 FQNEAQ (reference sequence). The V gene end was trimmed by 5 bases and the J gene end by 3 bases; junction bases not matched to a gene: 8. The CDR3, as DNA: TGTGCCAGCAGCCAAACCGGGACAGGGACCAATCAGCCCCAGCATTTT. It translates to CASSQTGTGTNQPQHF.

The chain has TRBV4-3 and TRBJ1-2, with a weak D call TRBD1 (5 bases). Trimming took off 1 base at V and 4 bases at J, with 13 bases between the two ends. CDR3 length: 15 residues. Germline V gene sequence: CDR1 LGHNA, CDR2 YSLEER. This CDR3 is CASSQGGRGGYGYTF. The CDR3 coding sequence is TGCGCCAGCAGCCAAGGAGGGAGGGGCGGCTATGGCTACACCTTC.

The CDR3 sequence: CASRLAPTRGKNIQYF. The CDR3 DNA reads TGTGCAAGTCGCTTAGCCCCAACCCGGGGGAAAAACATTCAGTACTTC. The chain has TRBV12-2 and TRBJ2-4; TRBD2 is taken as the D call from the table, unchecked against the DNA. TRBV12-2 is designated a pseudogene. The CDR3 has 16 amino acids.

This sequence joins TRBV7-2 and TRBJ1-2, with a weak D call TRBD1 (5 bases). In germline, CDR1 is SGHTA, CDR2 FQGNSA. The CDR3 runs 16 residues. Trimming pared 0 bases from V and 4 bases from J, leaving 15 bases between. CDR3 sequence: CASSLAWGGRGYGYTF. The CDR3, as DNA: TGTGCCAGCAGCTTAGCTTGGGGGGGTCGGGGCTATGGCTACACCTTC.

This rearrangement joins TRBV6-1 to TRBJ2-5; TRBD1 aligns across 9 bases. J gave up 5 bases and V 7 bases, and 5 bases lay outside the gene matches. This CDR3 contains 13 residues. Germline V gene lookup returns CDR1 MNHNS and CDR2 SASEGT. DNA for the CDR3: TGTGCCAGCAACAGGGGGCGCGGGGAGACCCAGTACTTC. It is translated as CASNRGRGETQYF.

The J gene is TRBJ2-5, the V gene TRBV2, with TRBD2 matching 11 bases. The CDR3 sequence is 15 residues long. V dropped 7 bases and J dropped 4; count of bases not matched to a gene: 8. The germline V gene encodes CDR1 SNHLY and CDR2 FYNNEI. As DNA, the CDR3 is TGTGCCAGCATATTAGCGGGGGGGCCTGGAGAGACCCAGTACTTC. Protein: CASILAGGPGETQYF.

This rearrangement joins TRBV7-9 to TRBJ2-5; TRBD1 agrees at 9 bases. This CDR3 is 15 amino acids long. The germline V gene has CDR1 SEHNR and CDR2 FQNEAQ (reference sequence). With V trimmed by 5 bases and J by 5 bases, 9 bases remained unmatched. CDR3 DNA: TGTGCCAGCAGCCCCCGGGACAGGGTAGGCGAGACCCAGTACTTC. Its protein is CASSPRDRVGETQYF.

The rearrangement links TRBV12-5 to TRBJ2-3; D unresolved. Germline CDR1 is LGHNT and CDR2 is FRNRAP. V lost 5 bases and J lost 0, with 3 bases in between. CDR3 size: 12 residues. The CDR3 protein is CASGLSTDTQYF. The CDR3 DNA follows: TGTGCTAGTGGTCTCAGCACAGATACGCAGTATTTT.

Note on this clone: Because the CDR3 is missing its conserved closing phenylalanine or tryptophan, this is likely a read error. The DNA is omitted, as the CDR3 cannot be located on it reliably, and the CDR3 follows TCRdb's listing. V and J are TRBV7-2 and TRBJ1-1; the table's D call TRBD1 went unverified against the DNA. Germline CDR1 and CDR2: SGHTA and FQGNSA. 11 amino acids form the CDR3, both terminal residues included. CDR3 amino acids: CASSLTVGLSL.

The gene calls are TRBV7-9 and TRBJ2-3; D gene uncertain. The CDR3 sequence is 13 residues long. The germline V and J ends were trimmed by 1 base and 7 bases, with 9 bases remaining between them. CDR1 is SEHNR, CDR2 FQNEAQ, per germline (reference sequence). CDR3 region: CASSLGGGNTQYF. Here the CDR3 DNA reads TGTGCCAGCAGCTTAGGAGGCGGCAATACGCAGTATTTT.

The V gene is TRBV5-4, the J gene TRBJ1-1; D uncertain. Germline V gene sequence: CDR1 SGHNT, CDR2 YYREEE (reference sequence). The V end was cut by 5 bases, the J end by 1 base, with 15 bases between. CDR3 length: 15 residues. The DNA of the CDR3 is TGTGCCAGCAGACCCGTACGGGAGCCGAACACTGAAGCTTTCTTT. Translated, it gives CASRPVREPNTEAFF.

V and J are TRBV20-1 and TRBJ1-3, with D possibly TRBD1 on 5 matching bases. Per germline, CDR1 DFQATT and CDR2 SNEGSKA (reference sequence). With 7 bases removed from V and 4 bases from J, the gap between germline ends came to 8 bases. The CDR3 spans 11 residues. As DNA, the CDR3 is TGCAGTGTCAAGGGGGGAAACACCATATATTTT. It codes for CSVKGGNTIYF.

The CDR3 reads CASSLRGDTQYF. In nucleotides, the CDR3 is TGTGCCAGCAGCTTGAGGGGAGATACGCAGTATTTT. This rearrangement joins TRBV5-4 to TRBJ2-3, with a tentative D call TRBD1 (5 bases). Germline V gives CDR1 SGHNT, CDR2 YYREEE (reference sequence). V dropped 1 base and J dropped 5 bases, with 5 bases sitting between them. The CDR3 length is 12 residues. The whole variable domain, remainder taken from reference TRBV5-4 and TRBJ2-3, is ETGVTQSPTHLIKTRGQQVTLRCSSQSGHNTVSWYQQALGQGPQFIFQYYREEENGRGNFPPRFSGLQFPNYSSELNVNALELDDSALYLCASSLRGDTQYFGPGTRLTVL.

The rearrangement joins TRBV30 to TRBJ2-7, with D possibly TRBD2 on 5 matching bases. The V and J ends lost 3 bases and 3 bases respectively, with 15 bases between them. CDR3 length: 14 amino acids. Germline CDR1 GTSNPN, CDR2 SVGIG (reference sequence). CDR3 residues: CAWRAGGKYYEQYF. In nucleotides, the CDR3 is TGTGCCTGGAGGGCAGGAGGCAAATACTACGAGCAGTACTTC.

This chain uses TRBV6-5 with TRBJ1-4; 7 bases match TRBD1. Looked up from germline, CDR1 is MNHEY and CDR2 is SVGAGI. V lost 6 bases and J lost 4; bases outside the gene matches: 8. The length of the CDR3 is 15 residues. DNA for the CDR3: TGTGCCAGCAGCCGAAACAGGGGCCTTAATGAAAAACTGTTTTTT. This sequence encodes CASSRNRGLNEKLFF.

In DNA, the CDR3 is TGTGCCAGCAGTGACTCGATTCAGACTAGCACAGATACGCAGTATTTT. Translating gives CASSDSIQTSTDTQYF. The gene calls are TRBV6-4 and TRBJ2-3; D remains unclear. This CDR3 has 16 amino acids. From germline, CDR1 is MRHNA and CDR2 SNTAGT. Trimming took off 0 bases at V and 0 bases at J, with 10 bases between the two ends.